Detailed here is one TCR beta chain. This sample is part of a study of OX40 agonist ivuxolimab in advanced cancers. Only in-frame clones appear in the TCRdb table, and some are missing; sequencing was by immunoSEQ multiplex PCR. The sample records about 110,000 clones, about nine tenths being singletons. Sequencing used CD4+ or CD8+ T cells sorted from blood, obtained in a trial of the OX40 agonist ivuxolimab. The TCR comes from an adult with an advanced solid tumor such as melanoma, head and neck, liver or kidney cancer.

This CDR3 reads CASSGTGLNEQFF. CDR3 nucleotide sequence: TGTGCCAGCAGCGGGACCGGCCTGAATGAGCAGTTCTTC. V usage is TRBV6-1 and J usage is TRBJ2-1, with D perhaps TRBD1 or TRBD2 (5 bases each). V was pared by 6 bases and J by 7 bases, with 13 bases between. The CDR3 is 13 amino acids. The V gene's germline CDR1 is MNHNS and CDR2 SASEGT.